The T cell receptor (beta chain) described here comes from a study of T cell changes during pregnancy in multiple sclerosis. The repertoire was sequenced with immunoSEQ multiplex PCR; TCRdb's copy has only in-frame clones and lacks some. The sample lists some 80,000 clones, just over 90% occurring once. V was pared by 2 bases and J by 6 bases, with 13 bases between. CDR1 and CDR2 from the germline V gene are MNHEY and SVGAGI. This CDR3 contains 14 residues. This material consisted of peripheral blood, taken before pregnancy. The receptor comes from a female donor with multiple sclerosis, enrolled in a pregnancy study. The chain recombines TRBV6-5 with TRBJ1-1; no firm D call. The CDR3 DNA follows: TGTGCCAGCAGTTACGATCTCGCCGGAGCTGAAGCTTTCTTT. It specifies CASSYDLAGAEAFF.